A single sample is the source of the 17 T cell receptor beta chains below, sequenced in a study of human versus mouse CDR3 diversity and MHC coevolution. Here immunoSEQ multiplex PCR was the method, and the copy in TCRdb shows in-frame clones only, minus some. The top ten clones hold approximately 1.4% of a sample with some 82,000 clones, approximately 92% of them seen once. Material: naive CD4+ T cells from blood. Documented subset: CD45RO-negative CD62L-positive naive CD4 T cells. These receptors all come from a person aged 25 to 75 in good health.

The V and J genes are TRBV4-3 and TRBJ2-7; 8 bases map to TRBD1. V lost 3 bases and J lost 6; bases outside the gene matches: 7. This CDR3 spans 14 amino acids. CDR1 LGHNA and CDR2 YSLEER come from the germline V gene. CDR3 sequence (DNA): TGCGCCAGCAGCCAGCGACAGGGGATAGGCGAGCAGTACTTC. Its translation is CASSQRQGIGEQYF.

This sequence joins TRBV7-2 and TRBJ1-2; tentatively, D is TRBD1 (5 bases). Germline V gene sequence: CDR1 SGHTA, CDR2 FQGNSA. Trimming left V 2 bases short and J 4 bases short, with 20 bases between. The length of the CDR3 is 17 residues. CDR3 sequence reads: CASSLFGTSFGGYGYTF. CDR3 nucleotide sequence: TGTGCCAGCAGCTTATTTGGGACTAGTTTTGGGGGCTATGGCTACACCTTC.

The chain couples TRBV7-9 to TRBJ1-1; D remains unclear. The CDR3 length is 11 residues. V shed 7 bases and J shed 2 bases, with 5 bases lying between them. Per germline, CDR1 SEHNR and CDR2 FQNEAQ (reference sequence). The DNA for the CDR3 is TGTGCCAGCACCCAAAACACTGAAGCTTTCTTT. Its translation: CASTQNTEAFF.

The chain uses TRBV6-5 and TRBJ2-3, with a possible D match to TRBD2 (6 bases). CDR1 and CDR2 from the germline V gene are MNHEY and SVGAGI. The CDR3 is made up of 13 amino acids. Trimming cost V 9 bases and J 7 bases, with 17 bases left between them. The CDR3 DNA reads TGTGCCAGTTACAGAGGGACTGGAAATACGCAGTATTTT. As protein: CASYRGTGNTQYF.

The chain couples TRBV29-1 to TRBJ2-1, with 14 bases fitting TRBD2. J lost 6 bases, V lost 4 bases, and 5 bases had no gene match. The CDR3 spans 15 residues. The germline CDR1 and CDR2 sequences are SQVTM and ANQGSEA. The CDR3 loop is CSVVGTSGSLNEQFF. The CDR3 region has the DNA TGCAGCGTTGTAGGGACTAGCGGGAGCCTCAATGAGCAGTTCTTC.

The chain couples TRBV5-4 to TRBJ1-1, with D maybe TRBD1 (6 bases). This CDR3 is 15 amino acids long. Trimming pared 4 bases from V and 2 bases from J, leaving 15 bases between. Germline loops: CDR1 SGHNT, CDR2 YYREEE (reference sequence). CDR3 DNA: TGTGCCAGCAGCAGGGGGGGGGAAGTAAACACTGAAGCTTTCTTT. Its protein is CASSRGGEVNTEAFF. The variable domain in full, completed from reference TRBV5-4 and TRBJ1-1, reads ETGVTQSPTHLIKTRGQQVTLRCSSQSGHNTVSWYQQALGQGPQFIFQYYREEENGRGNFPPRFSGLQFPNYSSELNVNALELDDSALYLCASSRGGEVNTEAFFGQGTRLTVV.

V is TRBV5-8 and J is TRBJ2-1; tentative D call: TRBD1 (5 bases). The ends were cut back, 4 bases at V and 1 base at J, with 12 bases in the middle. This CDR3 contains 15 residues. Germline CDR1 SGHTS, CDR2 YDEGEE. CDR3 bases: TGTGCCAGCAGCCTCAGGGTACCTTCCTACAATGAGCAGTTCTTC. Its protein is CASSLRVPSYNEQFF.

The gene calls are TRBV7-2 and TRBJ2-5, with D tentatively TRBD1 (5 bases). The J call is doubtful: the DNA matches TRBJ2-7 better. There are 12 residues in the CDR3. CDR1 is SGHTA and CDR2 is FQGNSA in the germline V gene. CDR3 sequence: CASSDSSYEQYF. The CDR3 DNA reads TGTGCCAGCAGCGACAGCTCCTACGAGCAGTACTTC.

The chain uses TRBV18 and TRBJ2-5; TRBD2 aligns across 12 bases. The closer fit of TRBJ2-7 to the DNA end suggests the J call may be wrong. The CDR3 is 16 amino acids. Germline loops: CDR1 KGHSH, CDR2 LQKENI. The CDR3 bases are TGTGCCAGCTCACCGGGTCTAGCGGGAGGGCCGTACGAGCAGTACTTC. Residues: CASSPGLAGGPYEQYF.

V usage is TRBV28 and J usage is TRBJ2-7; 8 bases fit TRBD1. The junction had 10 bases not matched to a gene; V was cut back by 6 bases and J by 3 bases. Germline CDR1 reads MDHEN; CDR2 reads SYDVKM. The CDR3 sequence is 15 residues long. CDR3 loop: CASRHQGQGGYEQYF. CDR3 DNA: TGTGCCAGCAGACACCAAGGACAGGGAGGCTACGAGCAGTACTTC.

The genes are TRBV19 and TRBJ2-3; 9 bases align to TRBD1. The CDR3 contains 15 residues. Germline assignment: CDR1 LNHDA and CDR2 SQIVND (reference sequence). J gave up 4 bases and V 6 bases, and 8 bases lay outside the gene matches. The CDR3 sequence: CASSDPGQGSDTQYF. CDR3 sequence (DNA): TGTGCCAGTAGCGACCCGGGACAGGGCTCAGATACGCAGTATTTT.

This clone was seen only a few times. V and J are TRBV19 and TRBJ2-3, with 8 bases fitting TRBD2. V was pared by 5 bases and J by 2 bases, with 6 bases of the junction left unmatched. This CDR3 has 15 amino acids. Germline values: CDR1 LNHDA, CDR2 SQIVND (reference sequence). The CDR3 nucleotides are TGTGCCAGTAGTCCTCCGGGACTAGTCACAGATACGCAGTATTTT. Encoded protein: CASSPPGLVTDTQYF.

On this clone itself: The junction shows a germline mismatch at one end, possibly a read error. The chain recombines TRBV7-2 with TRBJ1-4, with 7 bases fitting TRBD1. The CDR3 covers 16 residues. CDR1 is SGHTA and CDR2 is FQGNSA in the germline V gene. This CDR3 is CASRLDPGQHNEKLFF. Here the CDR3 DNA reads TGTGCCAGCAGGTTAGACCCGGGACAGCATAATGAAAAACTGTTTTTT.

This chain connects TRBV4-3 to TRBJ2-6, with D hard to call. The V gene lost 4 bases and the J gene lost 4 bases, with 11 bases spanning the gap. Germline values: CDR1 LGHNA, CDR2 YSLEER. This CDR3 has 15 residues. The CDR3 DNA is TGCGCCAGCAGCCCTGGGCGCTCCGGGGCCAACGTCCTGACTTTC. This sequence encodes CASSPGRSGANVLTF.

The rearrangement uses TRBV6-6 and TRBJ1-5, with 8 bases identical to TRBD1. Trimming took 5 bases from V and 2 from J; bases not matched to a gene: 5. Germline CDR1 is MNHNY and CDR2 is SVGAGI (reference sequence). The CDR3 sequence is 15 residues long. DNA of the CDR3: TGTGCCAGCAGTCCCGGACAGGGAGGCAATCAGCCCCAGCATTTT. It translates to CASSPGQGGNQPQHF.

The CDR3 DNA sequence: TGTGCCAGCAGATGGACAGATTATAGCAATCAGCCCCAGCATTTT. This translates into CASRWTDYSNQPQHF. The chain uses TRBV28 and TRBJ1-5; D possibly corresponds to TRBD1 (6 bases). Germline values: CDR1 MDHEN, CDR2 SYDVKM. The CDR3 runs 15 residues. Trimming took 6 bases from V and 0 from J, leaving 12 bases between them.

CDR3 bases: TGTGCCAGCAGCTTGCGACAGATCACAGATACGCAGTATTTT. Its protein product is CASSLRQITDTQYF. This sequence joins TRBV5-6 and TRBJ2-3, with D possibly TRBD1 on 5 matching bases. CDR3 length equals 14 residues. V lost 1 base and J lost 2, with 8 bases in between. Germline V gene data show CDR1 as SGHDT and CDR2 as YYEEEE. The variable domain in full, completed from reference TRBV5-6 and TRBJ2-3, reads DAGVTQSPTHLIKTRGQQVTLRCSPKSGHDTVSWYQQALGQGPQFIFQYYEEEERQRGNFPDRFSGHQFPNYSSELNVNALLLGDSALYLCASSLRQITDTQYFGPGTRLTVL.